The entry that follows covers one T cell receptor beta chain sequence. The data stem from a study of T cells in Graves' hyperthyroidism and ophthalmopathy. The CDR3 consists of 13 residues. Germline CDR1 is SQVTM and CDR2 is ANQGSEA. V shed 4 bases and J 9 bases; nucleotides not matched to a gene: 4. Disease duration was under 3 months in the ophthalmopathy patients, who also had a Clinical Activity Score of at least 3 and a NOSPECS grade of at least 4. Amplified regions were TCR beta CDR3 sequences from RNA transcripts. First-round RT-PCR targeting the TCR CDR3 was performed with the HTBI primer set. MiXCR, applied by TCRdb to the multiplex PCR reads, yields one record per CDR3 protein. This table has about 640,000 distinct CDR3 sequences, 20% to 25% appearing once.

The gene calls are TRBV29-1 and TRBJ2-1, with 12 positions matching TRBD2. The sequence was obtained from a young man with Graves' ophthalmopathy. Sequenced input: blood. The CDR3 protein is CSVATSGSGEQFF. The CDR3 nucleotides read TGCAGCGTTGCGACTAGCGGGAGTGGTGAGCAGTTCTTC.